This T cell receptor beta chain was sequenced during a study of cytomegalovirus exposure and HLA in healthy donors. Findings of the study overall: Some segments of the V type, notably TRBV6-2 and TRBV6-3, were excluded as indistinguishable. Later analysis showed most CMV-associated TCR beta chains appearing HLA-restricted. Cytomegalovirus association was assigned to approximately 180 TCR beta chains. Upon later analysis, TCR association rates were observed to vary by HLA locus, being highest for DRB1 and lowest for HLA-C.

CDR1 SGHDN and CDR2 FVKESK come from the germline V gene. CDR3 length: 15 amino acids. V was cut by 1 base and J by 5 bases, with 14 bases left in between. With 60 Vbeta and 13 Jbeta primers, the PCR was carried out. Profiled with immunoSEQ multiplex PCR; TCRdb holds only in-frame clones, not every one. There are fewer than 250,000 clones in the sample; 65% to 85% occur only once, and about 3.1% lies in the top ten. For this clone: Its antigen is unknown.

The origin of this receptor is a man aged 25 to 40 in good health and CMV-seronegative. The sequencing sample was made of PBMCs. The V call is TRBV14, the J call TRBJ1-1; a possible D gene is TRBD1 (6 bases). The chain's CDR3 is CASSQARGTRTEAFF. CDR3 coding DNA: TGTGCCAGCAGCCAAGCTAGGGGGACGCGGACTGAAGCTTTCTTT. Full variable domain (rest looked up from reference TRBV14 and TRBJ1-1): EAGVTQFPSHSVIEKGQTVTLRCDPISGHDNLYWYRRVMGKEIKFLLHFVKESKQDESGMPNNRFLAERTGGTYSTLKVQPAELEDSGVYFCASSQARGTRTEAFFGQGTRLTVV.